Sequencing of this T cell receptor beta chain was carried out in a study of shared clonotypes between healthy human individuals. Across the study: Three plates were used per donor for CD4 naive, three for CD4 memory, two for CD8 naive and one for CD8 memory. Study outcomes and limitations: Memory subsets had estimated richness that was generally smaller than that of naive subsets.

CDR1 and CDR2 from the germline V gene are LNHDA and SQIVND (reference sequence). V lost 5 bases to trimming and J lost 2 bases, with 13 bases between them. There are 14 residues in the CDR3. Worth noting for this clone: Its cognate antigen is unknown.

Using around 180 ng DNA, approximately 30,000 T cell genomes, the sorted-subset replicate PCRs were run. Produced via immunoSEQ multiplex PCR; TCRdb's table is partial and in-frame only. The table includes roughly 1,100,000 clones, around four fifths detected once. Sequencing input: memory CD4+ T cells sorted from blood. Subset indicated: CD45RA-negative fraction. The sequence derives from a man between 18 and 29 years old in good health. V and J are TRBV19 and TRBJ2-7; TRBD1 is a possible D gene (5 bases). The CDR3, as DNA: TGTGCCAGTAGTCTGACAGCCTTGACCTACGAGCAGTACTTC. It is translated as CASSLTALTYEQYF.